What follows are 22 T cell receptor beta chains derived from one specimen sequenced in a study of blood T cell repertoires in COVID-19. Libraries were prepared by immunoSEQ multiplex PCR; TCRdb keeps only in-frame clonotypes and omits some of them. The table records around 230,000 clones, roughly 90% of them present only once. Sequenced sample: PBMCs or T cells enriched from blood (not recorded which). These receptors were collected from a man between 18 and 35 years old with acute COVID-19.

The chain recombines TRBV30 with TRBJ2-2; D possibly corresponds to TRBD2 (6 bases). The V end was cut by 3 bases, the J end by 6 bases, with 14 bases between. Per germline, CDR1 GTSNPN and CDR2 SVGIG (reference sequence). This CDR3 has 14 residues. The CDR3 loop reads CAWRSLASAGELFF. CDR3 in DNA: TGTGCCTGGAGAAGTCTAGCGTCGGCCGGGGAGCTGTTTTTT. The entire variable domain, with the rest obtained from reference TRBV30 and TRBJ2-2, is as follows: SQTIHQWPATLVQPVGSPLSLECTVEGTSNPNLYWYRQAAGRGLQLLFYSVGIGQISSEVPQNLSASRPQDRQFILSSKKLLLSDSGFYLCAWRSLASAGELFFGEGSRLTVL.

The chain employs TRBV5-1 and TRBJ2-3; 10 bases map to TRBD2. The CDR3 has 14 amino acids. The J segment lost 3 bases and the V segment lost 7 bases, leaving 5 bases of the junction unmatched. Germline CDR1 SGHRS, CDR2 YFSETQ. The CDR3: CASGLAAGTDTQYF. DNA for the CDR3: TGCGCCAGCGGACTAGCGGCGGGAACAGATACGCAGTATTTT.

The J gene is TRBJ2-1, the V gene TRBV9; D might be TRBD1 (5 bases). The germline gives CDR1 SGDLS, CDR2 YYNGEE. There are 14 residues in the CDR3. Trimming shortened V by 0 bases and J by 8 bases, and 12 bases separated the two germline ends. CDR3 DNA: TGTGCCAGCAGCGTAGTGGCAGGGCCCGATGAGCAGTTCTTC. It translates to CASSVVAGPDEQFF.

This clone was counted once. This chain's CDR3 is CASSLTAGGTDTQYF. CDR3 DNA sequence: TGTGCCAGCAGCTTAACGGCGGGAGGGACAGATACGCAGTATTTT. The chain employs TRBV7-3 and TRBJ2-3; TRBD2 matches 9 bases. CDR1 and CDR2 (germline): SGHTA, FQGTGA. The CDR3 consists of 15 residues. J gave up 3 bases and V 0 bases, and 1 base lay outside the gene matches.

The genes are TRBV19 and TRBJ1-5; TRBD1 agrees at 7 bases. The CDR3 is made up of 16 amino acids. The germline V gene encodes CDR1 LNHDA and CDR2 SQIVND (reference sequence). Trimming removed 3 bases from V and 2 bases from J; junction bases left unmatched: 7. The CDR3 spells CASSINGQGGNQPQHF. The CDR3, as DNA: TGTGCCAGTAGTATCAACGGGCAGGGGGGCAATCAGCCCCAGCATTTT.

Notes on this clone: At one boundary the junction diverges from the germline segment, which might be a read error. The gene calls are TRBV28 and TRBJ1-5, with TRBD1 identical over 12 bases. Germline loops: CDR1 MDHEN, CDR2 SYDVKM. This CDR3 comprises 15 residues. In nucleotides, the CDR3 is TGTGCCAGCGGGGGGACAGGGGGCGCCAATCGGCCCCAGCATTTT. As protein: CASGGTGGANRPQHF.

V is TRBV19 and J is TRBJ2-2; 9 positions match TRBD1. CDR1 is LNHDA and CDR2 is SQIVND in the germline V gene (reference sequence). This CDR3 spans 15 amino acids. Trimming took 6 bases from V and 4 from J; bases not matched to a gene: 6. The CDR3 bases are TGTGCCAGTAGGTCGGGGACAGGGAGCACCGGGGAGCTGTTTTTT. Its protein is CASRSGTGSTGELFF.

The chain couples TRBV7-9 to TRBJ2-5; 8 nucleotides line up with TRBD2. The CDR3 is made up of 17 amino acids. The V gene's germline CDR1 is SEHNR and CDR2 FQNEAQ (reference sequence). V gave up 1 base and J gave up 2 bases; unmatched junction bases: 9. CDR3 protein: CASSLGSGLADQETQYF. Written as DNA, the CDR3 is TGTGCCAGCAGCTTAGGGAGTGGACTAGCTGATCAAGAGACCCAGTACTTC.

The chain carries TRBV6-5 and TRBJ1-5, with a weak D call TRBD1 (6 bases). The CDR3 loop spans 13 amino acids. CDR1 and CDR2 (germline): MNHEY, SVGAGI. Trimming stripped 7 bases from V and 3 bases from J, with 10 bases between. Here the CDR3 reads CASTGQSNQPQHF. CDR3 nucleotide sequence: TGTGCCAGCACTGGACAGTCCAATCAGCCCCAGCATTTT.

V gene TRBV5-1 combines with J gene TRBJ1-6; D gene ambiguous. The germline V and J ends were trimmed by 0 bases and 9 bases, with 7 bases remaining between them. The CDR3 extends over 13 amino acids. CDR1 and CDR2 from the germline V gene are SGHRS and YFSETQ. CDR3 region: CASSLGGSSPLHF. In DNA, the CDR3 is TGCGCCAGCAGCTTGGGCGGGAGTTCACCCCTCCACTTT.

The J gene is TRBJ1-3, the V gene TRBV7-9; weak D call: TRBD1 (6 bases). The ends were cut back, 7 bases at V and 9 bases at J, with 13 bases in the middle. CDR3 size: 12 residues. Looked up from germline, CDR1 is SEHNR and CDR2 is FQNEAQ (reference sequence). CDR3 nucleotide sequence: TGTGCCAGCACCCGGGGGGGCGGCACCATATATTTT. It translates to CASTRGGGTIYF.

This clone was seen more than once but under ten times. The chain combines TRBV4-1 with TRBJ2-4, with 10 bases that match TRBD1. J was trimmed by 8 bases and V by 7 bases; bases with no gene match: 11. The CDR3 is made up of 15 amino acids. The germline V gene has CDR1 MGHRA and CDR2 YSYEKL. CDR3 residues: CASKTGGEGVDIQYF. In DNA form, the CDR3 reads TGCGCCAGCAAGACAGGGGGCGAGGGGGTGGACATTCAGTACTTC.

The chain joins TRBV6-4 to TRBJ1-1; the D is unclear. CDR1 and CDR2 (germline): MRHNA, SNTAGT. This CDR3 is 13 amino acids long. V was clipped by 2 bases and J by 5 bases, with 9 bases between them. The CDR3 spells CASSDQTGTEAFF. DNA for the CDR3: TGTGCCAGCAGTGACCAAACGGGGACTGAAGCTTTCTTT.

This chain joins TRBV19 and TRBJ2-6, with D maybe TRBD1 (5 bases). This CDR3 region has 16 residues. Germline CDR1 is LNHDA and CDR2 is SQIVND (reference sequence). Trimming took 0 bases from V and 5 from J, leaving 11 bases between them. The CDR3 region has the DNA TGTGCCAGTAGTATAGAAACAGGTGTCTGGGCCAACGTCCTGACTTTC. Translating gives CASSIETGVWANVLTF. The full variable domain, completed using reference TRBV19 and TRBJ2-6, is DGGITQSPKYLFRKEGQNVTLSCEQNLNHDAMYWYRQDPGQGLRLIYYSQIVNDFQKGDIAEGYSVSREKKESFPLTVTSAQKNPTAFYLCASSIETGVWANVLTFGAGSRLTVL.

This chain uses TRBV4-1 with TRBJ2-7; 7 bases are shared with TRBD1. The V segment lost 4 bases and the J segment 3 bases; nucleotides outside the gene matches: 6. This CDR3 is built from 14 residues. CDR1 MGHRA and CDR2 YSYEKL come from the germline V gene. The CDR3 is CASSLNRGRYEQYF. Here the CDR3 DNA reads TGCGCCAGCAGCCTTAACAGGGGTCGCTACGAGCAGTACTTC.

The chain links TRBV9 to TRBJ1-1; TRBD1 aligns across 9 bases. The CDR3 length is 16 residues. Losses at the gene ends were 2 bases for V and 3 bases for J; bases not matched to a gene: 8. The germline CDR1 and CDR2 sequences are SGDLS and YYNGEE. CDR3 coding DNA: TGTGCCAGCAGCGTGTCGGGGGACAGGGTTTACACTGAAGCTTTCTTT. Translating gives CASSVSGDRVYTEAFF.

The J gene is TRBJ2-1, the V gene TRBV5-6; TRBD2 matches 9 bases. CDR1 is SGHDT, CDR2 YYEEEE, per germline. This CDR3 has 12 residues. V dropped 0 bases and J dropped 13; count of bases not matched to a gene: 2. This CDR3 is CASSLGLAEQFF. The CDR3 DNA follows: TGTGCCAGCAGCTTGGGACTAGCGGAACAGTTCTTC.

The CDR3 bases are TGTGCCAGCAGTGACGGACAGGGGGGGACAGATACGCAGTATTTT. Its protein is CASSDGQGGTDTQYF. This rearrangement joins TRBV2 to TRBJ2-3, with 10 bases that match TRBD1. V gave up 3 bases and J gave up 3 bases; unmatched junction bases: 3. The V gene's germline CDR1 is SNHLY and CDR2 FYNNEI. This CDR3 has 15 amino acids.

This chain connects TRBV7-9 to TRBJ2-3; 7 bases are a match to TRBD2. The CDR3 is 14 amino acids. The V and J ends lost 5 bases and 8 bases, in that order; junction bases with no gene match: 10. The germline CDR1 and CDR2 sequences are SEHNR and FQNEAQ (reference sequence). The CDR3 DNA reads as TGTGCCAGCAGCCAATCGCGGGAGAAAGGTACGCAGTATTTT. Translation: CASSQSREKGTQYF.

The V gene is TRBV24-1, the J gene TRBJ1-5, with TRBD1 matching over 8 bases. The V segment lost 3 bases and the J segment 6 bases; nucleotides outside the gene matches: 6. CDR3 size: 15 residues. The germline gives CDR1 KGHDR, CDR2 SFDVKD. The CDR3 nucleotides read TGTGCCACCAGTGATAGCAGGGGGCAGGTTCAGCCCCAGCATTTT. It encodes CATSDSRGQVQPQHF.

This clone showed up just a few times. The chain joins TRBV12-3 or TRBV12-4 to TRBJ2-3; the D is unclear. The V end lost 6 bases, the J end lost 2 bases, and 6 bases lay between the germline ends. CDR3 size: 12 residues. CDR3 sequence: CASRFHTDTQYF. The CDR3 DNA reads TGTGCCAGCAGATTCCACACAGATACGCAGTATTTT.

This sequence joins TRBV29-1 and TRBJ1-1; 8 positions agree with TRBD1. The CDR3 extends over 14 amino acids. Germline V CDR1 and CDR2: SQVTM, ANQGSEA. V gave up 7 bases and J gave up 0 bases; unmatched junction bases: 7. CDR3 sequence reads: CSGTPGGVNTEAFF. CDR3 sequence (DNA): TGCAGCGGGACCCCAGGGGGCGTGAACACTGAAGCTTTCTTT.